This T cell receptor beta chain was sequenced in a study of cytomegalovirus exposure and HLA in healthy donors. Broader study findings: Cytomegalovirus association was assigned to around 150 TCR beta chains. Reports described diagnosis of cytomegalovirus status by the classifier as highly specific and sensitive. The likely origin of a cluster of highly shared sequence variants was a sequencing artifact. Roughly uniform sequencing depth across donors was assumed, possibly incorrectly.

With regard to this clone: Its antigen is as yet unknown.

After removal of 4 bases from V and 0 bases from J, the junction contained 11 bases not matched to a gene. The germline V gene has CDR1 LNHDA and CDR2 SQIVND (reference sequence). The CDR3 consists of 17 residues. PCR amplification relied on 60 Vbeta primers (plus 13 Jbeta primers). Repertoires were generated with immunoSEQ multiplex PCR, while TCRdb's copy carries only in-frame clones and drops some. Among over 85,000 clones listed, about 80% were seen once. The chain links TRBV19 to TRBJ1-1; 7 nucleotides match TRBD1. The TCR sequence derives from a woman aged 55-75 years in good health and CMV-seropositive. Sequenced: PBMCs. This chain's CDR3 is CASSTQRGGALNTEAFF. In DNA, the CDR3 is TGTGCCAGTAGTACCCAACGAGGGGGCGCGTTGAACACTGAAGCTTTCTTT.